This T cell receptor (beta chain) came from a study of cytomegalovirus exposure and HLA in healthy donors. PCR amplification relied on 60 Vbeta primers (plus 13 Jbeta primers). The protocol was immunoSEQ multiplex PCR, while the TCRdb copy is restricted to in-frame clones and leaves out a portion. The top ten hold less than 4% of the sample, which has roughly 100,000 clones, roughly four fifths seen once. V was cut by 3 bases and J by 3 bases, with 14 bases left in between. This CDR3 comprises 15 residues. Germline assignment: CDR1 LGHNA and CDR2 YSLEER. Sequencing was performed on PBMCs. The origin of this receptor is a man in his thirties or forties in good health and CMV-seropositive. This chain links TRBV4-3 with TRBJ1-1; perhaps TRBD1 as D (6 bases). The CDR3 nucleotides read TGCGCCAGCAGCCAGGGACATTCGGCCGACACTGAAGCTTTCTTT. Translating it yields CASSQGHSADTEAFF.